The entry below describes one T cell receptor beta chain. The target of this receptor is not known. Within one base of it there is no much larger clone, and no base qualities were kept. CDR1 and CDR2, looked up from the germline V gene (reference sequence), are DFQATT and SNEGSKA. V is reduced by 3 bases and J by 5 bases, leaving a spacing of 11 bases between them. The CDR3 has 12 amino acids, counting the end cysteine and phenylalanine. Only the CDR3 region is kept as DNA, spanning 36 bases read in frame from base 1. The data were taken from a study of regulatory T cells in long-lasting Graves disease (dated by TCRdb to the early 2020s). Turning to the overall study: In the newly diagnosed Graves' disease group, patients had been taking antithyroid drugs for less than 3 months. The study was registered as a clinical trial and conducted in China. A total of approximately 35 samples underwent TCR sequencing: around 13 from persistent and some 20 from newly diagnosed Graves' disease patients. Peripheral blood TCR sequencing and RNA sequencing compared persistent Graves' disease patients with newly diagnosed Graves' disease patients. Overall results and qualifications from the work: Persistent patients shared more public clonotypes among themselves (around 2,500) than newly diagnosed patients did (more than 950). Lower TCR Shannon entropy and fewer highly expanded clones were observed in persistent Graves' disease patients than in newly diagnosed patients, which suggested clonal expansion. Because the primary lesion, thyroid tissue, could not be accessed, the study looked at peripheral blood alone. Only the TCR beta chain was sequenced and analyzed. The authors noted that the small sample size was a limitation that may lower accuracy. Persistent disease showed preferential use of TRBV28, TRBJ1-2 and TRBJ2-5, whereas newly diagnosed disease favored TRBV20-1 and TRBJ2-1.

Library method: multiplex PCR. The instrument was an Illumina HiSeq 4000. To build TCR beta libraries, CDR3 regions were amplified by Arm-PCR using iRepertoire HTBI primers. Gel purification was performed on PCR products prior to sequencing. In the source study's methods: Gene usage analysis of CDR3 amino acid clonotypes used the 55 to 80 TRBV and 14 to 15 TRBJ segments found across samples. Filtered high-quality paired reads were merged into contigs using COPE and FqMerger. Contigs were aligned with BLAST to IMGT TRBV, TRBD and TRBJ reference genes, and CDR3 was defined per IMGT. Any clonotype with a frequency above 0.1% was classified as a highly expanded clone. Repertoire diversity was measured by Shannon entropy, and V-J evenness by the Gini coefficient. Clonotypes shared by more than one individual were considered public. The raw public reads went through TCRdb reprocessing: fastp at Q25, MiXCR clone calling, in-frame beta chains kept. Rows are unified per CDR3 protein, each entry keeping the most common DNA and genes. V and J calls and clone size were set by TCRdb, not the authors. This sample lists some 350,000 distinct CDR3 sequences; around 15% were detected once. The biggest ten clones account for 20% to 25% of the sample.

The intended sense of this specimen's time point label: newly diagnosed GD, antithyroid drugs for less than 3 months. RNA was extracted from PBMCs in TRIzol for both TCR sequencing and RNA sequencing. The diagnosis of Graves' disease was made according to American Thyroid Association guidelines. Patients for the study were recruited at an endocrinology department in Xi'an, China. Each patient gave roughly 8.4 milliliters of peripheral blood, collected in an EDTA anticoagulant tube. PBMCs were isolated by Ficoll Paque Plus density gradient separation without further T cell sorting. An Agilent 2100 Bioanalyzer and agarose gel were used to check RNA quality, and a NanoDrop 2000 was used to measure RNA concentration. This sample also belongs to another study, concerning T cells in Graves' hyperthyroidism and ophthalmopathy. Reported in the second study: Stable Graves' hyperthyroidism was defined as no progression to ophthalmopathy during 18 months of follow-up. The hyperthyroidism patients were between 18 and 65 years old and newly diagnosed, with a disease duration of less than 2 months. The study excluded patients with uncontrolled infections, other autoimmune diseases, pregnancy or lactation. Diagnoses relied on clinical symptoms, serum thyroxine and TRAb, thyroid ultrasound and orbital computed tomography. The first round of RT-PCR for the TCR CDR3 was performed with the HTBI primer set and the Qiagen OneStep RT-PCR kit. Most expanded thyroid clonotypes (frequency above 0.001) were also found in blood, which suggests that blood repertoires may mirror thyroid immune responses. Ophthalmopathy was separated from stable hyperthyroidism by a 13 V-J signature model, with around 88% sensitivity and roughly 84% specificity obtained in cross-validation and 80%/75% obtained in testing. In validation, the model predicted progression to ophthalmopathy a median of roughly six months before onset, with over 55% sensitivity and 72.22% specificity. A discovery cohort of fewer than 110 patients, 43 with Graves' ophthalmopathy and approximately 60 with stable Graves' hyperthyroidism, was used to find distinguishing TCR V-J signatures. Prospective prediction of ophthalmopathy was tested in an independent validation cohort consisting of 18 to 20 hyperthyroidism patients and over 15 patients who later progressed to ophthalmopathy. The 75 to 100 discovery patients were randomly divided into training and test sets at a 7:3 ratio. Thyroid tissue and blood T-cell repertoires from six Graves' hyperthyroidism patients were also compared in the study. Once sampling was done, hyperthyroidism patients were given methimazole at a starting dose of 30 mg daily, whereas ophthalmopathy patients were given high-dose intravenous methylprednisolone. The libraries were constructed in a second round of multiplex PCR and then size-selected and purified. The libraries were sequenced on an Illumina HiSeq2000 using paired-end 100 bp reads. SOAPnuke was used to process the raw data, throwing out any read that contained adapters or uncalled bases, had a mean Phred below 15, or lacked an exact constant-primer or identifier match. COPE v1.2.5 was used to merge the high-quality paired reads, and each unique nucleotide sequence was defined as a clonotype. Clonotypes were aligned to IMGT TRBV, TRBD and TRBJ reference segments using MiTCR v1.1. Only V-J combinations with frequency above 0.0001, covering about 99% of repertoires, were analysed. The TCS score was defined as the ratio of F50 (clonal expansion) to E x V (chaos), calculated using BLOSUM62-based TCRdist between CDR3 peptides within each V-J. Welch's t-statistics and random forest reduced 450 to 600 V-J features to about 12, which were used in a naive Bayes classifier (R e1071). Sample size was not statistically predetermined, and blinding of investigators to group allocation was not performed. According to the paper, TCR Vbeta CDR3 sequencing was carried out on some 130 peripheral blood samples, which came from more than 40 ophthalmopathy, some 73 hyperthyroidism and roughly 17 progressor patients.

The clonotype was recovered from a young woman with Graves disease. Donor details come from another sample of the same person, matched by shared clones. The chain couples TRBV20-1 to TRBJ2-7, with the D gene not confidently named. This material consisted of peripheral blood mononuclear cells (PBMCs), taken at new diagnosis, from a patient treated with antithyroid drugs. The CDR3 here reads CSASSGIHEQYF. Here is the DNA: TGCAGTGCTAGCTCAGGAATCCACGAGCAGTACTTC.